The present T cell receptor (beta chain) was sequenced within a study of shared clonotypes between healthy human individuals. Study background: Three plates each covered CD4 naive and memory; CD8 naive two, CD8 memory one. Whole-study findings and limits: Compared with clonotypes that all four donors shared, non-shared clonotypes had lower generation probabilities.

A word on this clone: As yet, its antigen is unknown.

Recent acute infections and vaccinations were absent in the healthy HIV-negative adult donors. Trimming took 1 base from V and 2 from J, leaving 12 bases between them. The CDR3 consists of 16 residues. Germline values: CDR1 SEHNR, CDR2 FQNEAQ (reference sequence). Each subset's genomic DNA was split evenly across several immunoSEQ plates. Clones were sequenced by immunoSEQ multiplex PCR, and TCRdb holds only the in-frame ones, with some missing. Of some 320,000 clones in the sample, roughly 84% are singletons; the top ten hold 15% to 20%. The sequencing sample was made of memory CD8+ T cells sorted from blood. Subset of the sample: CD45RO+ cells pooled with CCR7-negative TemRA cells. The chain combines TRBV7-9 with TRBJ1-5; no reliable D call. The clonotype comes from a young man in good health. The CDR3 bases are TGTGCCAGCAGCTTAGGAACAGAGATGGGCAATCAGCCCCAGCATTTT. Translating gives CASSLGTEMGNQPQHF.